This T cell receptor (beta chain) was captured in a study of identical twins. Study outcomes and limitations: Sequences that were out-of-frame, alpha and twin-shared displayed an excess of low generation probability.

This clonotype has more than one count but fewer than ten. No antigen is known for it. TCRdb re-analysed the 5' RACE reads in MiXCR, keeping a single row per CDR3 protein. The data show 1.5 million to 2 million distinct CDR3 sequences, with about 30% seen just once and approximately 0.29% held by the top ten. The clonotype comes from a newborn girl in good health. Sequencing input: cord blood.

CDR3 DNA sequence: TGTGCCAGCAGTTCAGCCGCTCGTGGTCCGGATGGGGGCCTATATGGCTACACCTTC. This gives the protein CASSSAARGPDGGLYGYTF. The V call is TRBV12-3 or TRBV12-4, the J call TRBJ1-2; D possibly corresponds to TRBD1 (6 bases). The CDR3 spans 19 residues. Between the trimmed V and J ends, which lost 4 bases and 5 bases, there was a span of 29 bases.